This T cell receptor beta chain was documented in a study of CD8 T cells in ankylosing spondylitis (TCRdb year 2017). Regarding the complete study: The study set out to find disease-linked TCR variants by profiling T cell receptor beta repertoires in ankylosing spondylitis patients and healthy donors. The full study cohort was made up of about 24 ankylosing spondylitis patients and 108 healthy donors. Peripheral blood was sampled, and synovial fluid was additionally collected from ankylosing spondylitis patients.

In this sample, this clonotype turned up many times. The antigen it recognizes is unknown. Base qualities are not provided; no much larger clone lies one nucleotide away. On the study overall, not on this receptor specifically: Some of the motif variants had been reported before in the synovial fluid and blood of reactive arthritis patients, a finding that suggests common disease-initiation mechanisms. According to the report, matched synovial fluid samples from ankylosing spondylitis patients were significantly enriched for the disease-linked clones. A TCR beta motif of seven or eight highly homologous amino acid variants appeared characteristic of blood from ankylosing spondylitis patients. The disease-linked clones showed a CD8+ phenotype and occurred at relatively low frequencies in peripheral blood.

The trim is 6 bases for V and 2 bases for J, with a gap of 14 bases between the germline ends. Measured from the cysteine to the phenylalanine, the CDR3 is 14 residues long. The entry retains the CDR3 DNA only, 42 bases that are in frame from base 1. As encoded in the germline V gene, CDR1 is SGDLS while CDR2 is YYNGEE. The listed sequencing device is Illumina HiSeq 2500. TCR beta libraries were prepared by quantitative 5'-RACE with molecular barcodes. The paper's processing steps were these. A new computational method, built on a probabilistic model of VDJ rearrangement, was used to identify disease-linked TCR variants. TCRdb itself trimmed the public reads at Q25 with fastp, ran MiXCR and retained productive beta chains. All rows with the same CDR3 protein become a single entry with the most common DNA and genes. The V and J calls shown here were made by TCRdb, not taken from the authors' results. This sample gives around 150,000 distinct CDR3 sequences in total; about 6.7% of them show up just once. The leading ten clones occupy 9.5% to 15% of the sample.

Sample: blood, either unsorted or a sorted T cell fraction (not recorded which). The source of this sequence is a female donor with ankylosing spondylitis or in good health (not recorded which). The chain is encoded by TRBV9 joined to TRBJ1-2; no D gene is confidently identified. The DNA is as follows: TGTGCCAGCACTGAGAGCAATTCCAACTATGGCTACACCTTC. It codes for CASTESNSNYGYTF.